What follows are 9 T cell receptor beta chains derived from one specimen sequenced in a study of blood T cell repertoires in COVID-19. The repertoire was sequenced with immunoSEQ multiplex PCR; TCRdb's copy has only in-frame clones and lacks some. The sample holds about 180,000 clones, 88% seen once. The source material was peripheral blood. The receptor source for this set is a woman in her twenties or thirties with acute or convalescent COVID-19.

This chain joins TRBV5-4 and TRBJ2-1; TRBD2 matches at 7 bases. V shed 3 bases and J 0 bases; nucleotides not matched to a gene: 12. Germline lookup yields CDR1 SGHNT and CDR2 YYREEE (reference sequence). The CDR3 contains 18 residues. The CDR3, as DNA: TGTGCCAGCAGCTCGGGAGGCTTACTAGCGTTCTCCTACAATGAGCAGTTCTTC. Protein: CASSSGGLLAFSYNEQFF.

J is TRBJ2-1 and V is TRBV5-1; D unresolved. This CDR3 comprises 11 residues. V was clipped by 2 bases and J by 5 bases, with 2 bases between them. In germline, CDR1 is SGHRS, CDR2 YFSETQ. CDR3 residues: CASSFNNEQFF. The CDR3, as DNA: TGCGCCAGCAGCTTCAACAATGAGCAGTTCTTC. Using reference TRBV5-1 and TRBJ2-1 for the parts outside the CDR3, the full variable domain is KAGVTQTPRYLIKTRGQQVTLSCSPISGHRSVSWYQQTPGQGLQFLFEYFSETQRNKGNFPGRFSGRQFSNSRSEMNVSTLELGDSALYLCASSFNNEQFFGPGTRLTVL.

The V call is TRBV10-2, the J call TRBJ2-3, with D hard to call. The ends were cut back, 6 bases at V and 4 bases at J, with 5 bases in the middle. Germline assignment: CDR1 WSHSY and CDR2 SAAADI. The CDR3 runs to 11 residues. The CDR3 reads CASRLADTQYF. The CDR3 DNA follows: TGCGCCAGCAGACTTGCAGATACGCAGTATTTT.

The rearrangement joins TRBV6-5 to TRBJ2-3, with a possible D match to TRBD1 (6 bases). The ends were cut back, 7 bases at V and 0 bases at J, with 14 bases in the middle. The germline gives CDR1 MNHEY, CDR2 SVGAGI. This CDR3 spans 15 amino acids. The CDR3 DNA reads as TGTGCCAGCACTAACGGACAGCTTAGCACAGATACGCAGTATTTT. It codes for CASTNGQLSTDTQYF.

This clone appeared a few times. The genes are TRBV28 and TRBJ1-2, with 9 bases lining up with TRBD1. Germline-derived CDR1 and CDR2 are MDHEN and SYDVKM. J gave up 4 bases and V 6 bases, and 6 bases lay outside the gene matches. This CDR3 spans 14 amino acids. The CDR3 region has the DNA TGTGCCAGCAGCCGAAACAGGGGGCTCTATGGCTACACCTTC. Protein sequence: CASSRNRGLYGYTF.

This chain connects TRBV7-2 to TRBJ2-1; perhaps TRBD1 as D (6 bases). Trimming removed 7 bases from V and 7 bases from J, with 17 bases in between. The CDR3 runs to 14 residues. Germline loops: CDR1 SGHTA, CDR2 FQGNSA. CDR3 residues: CASTVPGHQNEQFF. Here the CDR3 DNA reads TGTGCCAGCACCGTACCGGGACATCAAAATGAGCAGTTCTTC.

The rearrangement uses TRBV7-9 and TRBJ1-1; D gene ambiguous. Germline V CDR1 and CDR2: SEHNR, FQNEAQ (reference sequence). V was shortened by 6 bases and J by 3 bases, with 8 bases between the two germline ends. This CDR3 is built from 12 residues. The CDR3, as DNA: TGTGCCAGCAGAGAACAAGACACTGAAGCTTTCTTT. Encoded protein: CASREQDTEAFF.

The gene calls are TRBV5-1 and TRBJ2-1; D is perhaps TRBD1 (6 bases). The germline V gene encodes CDR1 SGHRS and CDR2 YFSETQ. The CDR3 extends over 14 amino acids. V gave up 1 base and J gave up 7 bases, with 12 bases separating them. The CDR3 loop reads CASSLLTGTNEQFF. The DNA for the CDR3 is TGCGCCAGCAGCTTGCTAACAGGGACAAATGAGCAGTTCTTC.

CDR3 sequence: CASMAFHEQYF. DNA of the CDR3: TGTGCCAGCATGGCCTTCCACGAGCAGTACTTC. The chain uses TRBV12-3 or TRBV12-4 and TRBJ2-7; no reliable D call. The CDR3 sequence is 11 residues long. Trimming removed 7 bases at V and 5 bases at J, with 9 bases between.